The 23 T cell receptor beta chains presented below share a single source sample, sequenced in a study of metastatic and nonmetastatic thyroid tumors. Among the patients, none had received any treatment before thyroid surgery. TCRdb re-called the PCR reads through MiXCR. The sample contains about 4,300 clones, 30% to 35% of which appear only once. Sequencing input: adjacent normal tissue. The receptors shown here come from a female donor with papillary thyroid cancer or a benign thyroid nodule (not recorded which). Some clones in this sample may be carry-over from other donors' samples.

Comment on this clone: At one boundary the junction diverges from the germline segment, which might be a read error. The J gene is TRBJ2-2, the V gene TRBV2, with D unclear. Germline assignment: CDR1 SNHLY and CDR2 FYNNEI. This CDR3 region has 14 residues. CDR3: CAGSVRENTGELFF. CDR3 bases: TGTGCCGGCAGTGTTAGGGAAAACACTGGGGAGCTGTTTTTT.

The rearrangement joins TRBV27 to TRBJ2-7; TRBD2 agrees at 8 bases. The CDR3 sequence is 15 residues long. Trimming removed 3 bases from V and 1 base from J; junction bases left unmatched: 5. CDR1 is MNHEY, CDR2 SMNVEV, per germline (reference sequence). The CDR3 DNA sequence: TGTGCCAGCAGTTTTTATCCTAGCGGGTCCTACGAGCAGTACTTC. Its protein is CASSFYPSGSYEQYF.

In this sample, this clone turned up a few times. V gene TRBV29-1 combines with J gene TRBJ2-1; TRBD2 matches 11 bases. This CDR3 comprises 16 residues. CDR1 and CDR2 from the germline V gene are SQVTM and ANQGSEA. V lost 0 bases to trimming and J lost 2 bases; unmatched junction nucleotides: 3. The CDR3 DNA is TGCAGCGTTGAAGATAGCGGGAGGGTCACCTACAATGAGCAGTTCTTC. It codes for CSVEDSGRVTYNEQFF.

This sequence joins TRBV7-3 and TRBJ1-1; 7 nucleotides align to TRBD1. CDR1 is SGHTA and CDR2 is FQGTGA in the germline V gene. The CDR3 loop spans 14 amino acids. Trimming removed 5 bases from V and 5 bases from J; junction bases left unmatched: 8. The DNA of the CDR3 is TGTGCCAGCAGCCTCCAACAGGGGTCAACTGAAGCTTTCTTT. Its translation is CASSLQQGSTEAFF.

The chain couples TRBV7-2 to TRBJ2-1; the match to TRBD2 covers 9 bases. The V and J ends lost 0 bases and 4 bases, in that order; junction bases with no gene match: 10. Germline CDR1 SGHTA, CDR2 FQGNSA. The CDR3 runs to 18 residues. CDR3 DNA: TGTGCCAGCAGCTTAGCGTGGGGCGGGAGGGCCCTGTACAATGAGCAGTTCTTC. Translated: CASSLAWGGRALYNEQFF.

J is TRBJ2-7 and V is TRBV7-2; D gene uncertain. CDR1 and CDR2 from the germline V gene are SGHTA and FQGNSA. Trimming shortened V by 3 bases and J by 4 bases, and 13 bases separated the two germline ends. The CDR3 sequence is 14 residues long. The CDR3: CASSLDLQSYEQYF. CDR3 nucleotides: TGTGCCAGCAGCTTGGATCTGCAATCTTACGAGCAGTACTTC. Full variable domain (missing parts from reference TRBV7-2 and TRBJ2-7): GAGVSQSPSNKVTEKGKDVELRCDPISGHTALYWYRQSLGQGLEFLIYFQGNSAPDKSGLPSDRFSAERTGGSVSTLTIQRTQQEDSAVYLCASSLDLQSYEQYFGPGTRLTVT.

By share, this clone ranks as medium-sized. The V and J genes are TRBV7-9 and TRBJ2-3, with TRBD2 identical over 9 bases. The CDR3 has 15 amino acids. The germline CDR1 and CDR2 sequences are SEHNR and FQNEAQ (reference sequence). CDR3 DNA: TGTGCTTCTCTCAGGGCGGGAGGGGACACAGATACGCAGTATTTT. This sequence encodes CASLRAGGDTDTQYF.

The rearrangement uses TRBV20-1 and TRBJ1-5, with D tentatively TRBD1 (5 bases). Trimming left V 5 bases short and J 2 bases short, with 16 bases between. CDR1 is DFQATT and CDR2 is SNEGSKA in the germline V gene (reference sequence). The CDR3 has 15 residues. The DNA of the CDR3 is TGCAGTGCTGGGGGGGAGAGTGGGGGCAATCAGCCCCAGCATTTT. Residues: CSAGGESGGNQPQHF.

CDR3 bases: TGTGCCAGCAGTGATTCTCCGAACACCGGGGAGCTGTTTTTT. Its translation is CASSDSPNTGELFF. The J gene is TRBJ2-2, the V gene TRBV2; D is unresolved. In germline, CDR1 is SNHLY, CDR2 FYNNEI. CDR3 length: 14 residues. Between the trimmed V and J ends, which lost 3 bases and 0 bases, there was a span of 5 bases.

This chain connects TRBV28 to TRBJ1-3; tentative D call: TRBD1 (5 bases). The ends were cut back, 6 bases at V and 4 bases at J, with 16 bases in the middle. The CDR3 covers 15 residues. In germline, CDR1 is MDHEN, CDR2 SYDVKM. CDR3 loop: CASSDPGAYGNTIYF. CDR3 nucleotide sequence: TGTGCCAGCAGCGACCCCGGGGCTTACGGAAACACCATATATTTT.

In its sample, this clone ranks as large. Additional DNA sequences in this sample encode the identical CDR3. The chain combines TRBV19 with TRBJ1-2; D remains ambiguous. Germline V gene lookup returns CDR1 LNHDA and CDR2 SQIVND (reference sequence). This CDR3 comprises 12 residues. With 6 bases removed from V and 1 base from J, the gap between germline ends came to 6 bases. The CDR3 nucleotides read TGTGCCAGTAGGTGGAATAACTATGGCTACACCTTC. Protein sequence: CASRWNNYGYTF. Filled out from reference TRBV19 and TRBJ1-2, the complete variable domain reads DGGITQSPKYLFRKEGQNVTLSCEQNLNHDAMYWYRQDPGQGLRLIYYSQIVNDFQKGDIAEGYSVSREKKESFPLTVTSAQKNPTAFYLCASRWNNYGYTFGSGTRLTVV.

This clone is hyperexpanded within its sample. The chain carries TRBV6-1 and TRBJ1-2, with no clear D. Germline V CDR1 and CDR2: MNHNS, SASEGT. V lost 2 bases and J 2 bases, leaving 6 bases between the germline ends. The CDR3 is 13 amino acids. Written as DNA, the CDR3 is TGTGCCAGCAGTGAACGGAAAAACTATGGCTACACCTTC. Translating it yields CASSERKNYGYTF.

By frequency in the sample, this clone is large. The chain joins TRBV5-1 to TRBJ2-7; D call uncertain. The CDR3 is 15 amino acids. Trimming stripped 0 bases from V and 0 bases from J, with 10 bases between. Per the germline V gene, CDR1 is SGHRS and CDR2 is YFSETQ. CDR3 residues: CASSLGSGISYEQYF. The CDR3 DNA is TGCGCCAGCAGCTTGGGGTCAGGCATCTCCTACGAGCAGTACTTC. The variable domain in full, completed from reference TRBV5-1 and TRBJ2-7, reads KAGVTQTPRYLIKTRGQQVTLSCSPISGHRSVSWYQQTPGQGLQFLFEYFSETQRNKGNFPGRFSGRQFSNSRSEMNVSTLELGDSALYLCASSLGSGISYEQYFGPGTRLTVT.

The V gene is TRBV6-1, the J gene TRBJ1-6; D might be TRBD1 (5 bases). The CDR3 totals 16 residues. Per the germline V gene, CDR1 is MNHNS and CDR2 is SASEGT. Trimming shortened V by 7 bases and J by 6 bases, and 19 bases separated the two germline ends. The CDR3 is CASTPGTDLGNSPLHF. The DNA for the CDR3 is TGTGCCAGCACCCCAGGGACGGACTTGGGTAATTCACCCCTCCACTTT.

By proportion, this clone is medium-sized (0.01 to 0.1%). The chain uses TRBV19 and TRBJ2-1, with 7 bases matching TRBD1. The V gene end was trimmed by 5 bases and the J gene end by 13 bases; junction bases not matched to a gene: 8. The V gene's germline CDR1 is LNHDA and CDR2 SQIVND (reference sequence). This CDR3 has 12 amino acids. CDR3 nucleotides: TGTGCCAGTAGTCTCGACAGGGAACTCCAGTTCTTC. Residues: CASSLDRELQFF. The entire variable domain, with the rest obtained from reference TRBV19 and TRBJ2-1, is as follows: DGGITQSPKYLFRKEGQNVTLSCEQNLNHDAMYWYRQDPGQGLRLIYYSQIVNDFQKGDIAEGYSVSREKKESFPLTVTSAQKNPTAFYLCASSLDRELQFFGPGTRLTVL.

This clone occurred a few times. V is TRBV24-1 and J is TRBJ2-7; D is ambiguous. In germline, CDR1 is KGHDR, CDR2 SFDVKD. The CDR3 sequence is 15 residues long. Between the trimmed V and J ends, which lost 4 bases and 0 bases, there was a span of 12 bases. The chain's CDR3 is CATSESSRSSYEQYF. CDR3 coding DNA: TGTGCCACCAGTGAGAGCAGTCGGAGCTCCTACGAGCAGTACTTC.

This clone was found a few times. The chain links TRBV28 to TRBJ2-3; 7 bases are shared with TRBD2. This CDR3 is 14 amino acids long. V lost 8 bases to trimming and J lost 3 bases; unmatched junction nucleotides: 8. Looked up from germline, CDR1 is MDHEN and CDR2 is SYDVKM. CDR3 sequence (DNA): TGTGCCAGCCTTCCAGCGGGGTATACAGATACGCAGTATTTT. Encoded protein: CASLPAGYTDTQYF.

A few counts support this clone. The CDR3 here is CASSLNVAGPGYYNEQFF. The CDR3 DNA sequence: TGTGCCAGCAGCTTAAATGTAGCGGGCCCAGGGTACTACAATGAGCAGTTCTTC. The rearrangement joins TRBV11-2 to TRBJ2-1; TRBD2 matches at 7 bases. After removal of 2 bases from V and 3 bases from J, the junction contained 13 bases not matched to a gene. Germline CDR1 reads SGHAT; CDR2 reads FQNNGV. The CDR3 totals 18 residues. Supplemented by reference TRBV11-2 and TRBJ2-1, the full variable domain reads EAGVAQSPRYKIIEKRQSVAFWCNPISGHATLYWYQQILGQGPKLLIQFQNNGVVDDSQLPKDRFSAERLKGVDSTLKIQPAKLEDSAVYLCASSLNVAGPGYYNEQFFGPGTRLTVL.

Only one count was recorded for this clone. The CDR3 sequence is CASSADSTANYGYTF. The DNA of the CDR3 is TGTGCCAGCAGCGCCGACAGCACAGCTAACTATGGCTACACCTTC. The J gene is TRBJ1-2, the V gene TRBV9, with D tentatively TRBD1 (5 bases). Trimming removed 3 bases from V and 0 bases from J, with 12 bases in between. The V gene's germline CDR1 is SGDLS and CDR2 YYNGEE. This CDR3 has 15 amino acids.

This clone was seen more than once but under ten times. The V call is TRBV5-1, the J call TRBJ2-2; 8 bases map to TRBD2. This CDR3 has 14 amino acids. Trimming removed 9 bases from V and 1 base from J; junction bases left unmatched: 5. The germline gives CDR1 SGHRS, CDR2 YFSETQ. CDR3 bases: TGCGCCACAACCGCGGGGGGGAACACCGGGGAGCTGTTTTTT. It specifies CATTAGGNTGELFF.

Points on this clone: The identical CDR3 is also encoded by other nucleotide sequences in the sample. This CDR3 reads CASRYGQGDEQYF. In DNA, the CDR3 is TGTGCCAGCAGGTATGGACAGGGAGATGAGCAGTACTTC. The V call is TRBV27, the J call TRBJ2-7, with TRBD1 identical over 8 bases. Germline V lookup: CDR1 MNHEY, CDR2 SMNVEV (reference sequence). There are 13 residues in the CDR3. J was trimmed by 7 bases and V by 6 bases; bases with no gene match: 8.

This clone is labeled large. The J gene is TRBJ1-1, the V gene TRBV10-3; D unclear. CDR1 and CDR2 (germline): ENHRY, SYGVKD. This CDR3 has 11 amino acids. V was clipped by 6 bases and J by 7 bases, with 9 bases between them. The CDR3 here is CAISGRGEAFF. The CDR3 DNA follows: TGTGCCATCAGCGGACGGGGTGAAGCTTTCTTT.

Judged by abundance, this clone is large. The chain has TRBV4-1 and TRBJ2-7, with 7 bases identical to TRBD2. CDR3 length equals 15 residues. Germline CDR1 MGHRA, CDR2 YSYEKL. V lost 0 bases to trimming and J lost 2 bases; unmatched junction nucleotides: 4. The CDR3 is CASSQDREVPYEQYF. The CDR3, as DNA: TGCGCCAGCAGCCAAGATCGGGAGGTTCCCTACGAGCAGTACTTC.